Listed below are T cell receptor beta chains from one sample, sequenced in a study of blood T cells in healthy people across ages. MiXCR, run by TCRdb on the 5' RACE reads, gives a single entry per CDR3 protein. Of 1,500,000 or so distinct CDR3 sequences listed, approximately 42% are singletons. Sequenced material: blood. The receptors shown here come from a woman under 30 in good health. Each CDR3 is given with its conserved first and last residue. The D gene is left open where the match is weak. Size is stated for part of the rows, as once, few or many counts, or as a class when the clone is expanded.

J,size,D,V,length,CDR3,DNA
TRBJ1-5,few,NA,TRBV6-5,10,CASSSLPQHF,TGTGCCAGCAGTTCCCTTCCCCAGCATTTT
TRBJ2-1,few,TRBD2,TRBV20-1,15,CSAHPSGGDYNEQFF,TGCAGTGCGCACCCTAGCGGGGGAGATTACAATGAGCAGTTCTTC
TRBJ2-1,few,NA,TRBV7-2,15,CASSFLGQNYNEQFF,TGTGCCAGCAGTTTTCTCGGACAGAATTACAATGAGCAGTTCTTC
TRBJ2-7,NA,NA,TRBV7-2,16,CASSFRNLQGYNEQYF,TGTGCCAGCAGCTTTCGGAACCTCCAGGGGTACAATGAGCAGTACTTC
TRBJ2-1,NA,TRBD2,TRBV12-3/TRBV12-4,14,CASSLVAGVHEQFF,TGTGCCAGCAGTTTAGTAGCGGGAGTCCATGAGCAGTTCTTC
TRBJ2-1,few,NA,TRBV5-1,15,CASSGRDTTYNEQFF,TGCGCCAGCAGCGGCCGGGACACCACCTACAATGAGCAGTTCTTC
TRBJ2-1,once,NA,TRBV27,18,CASSEGMALLWSYNEQFF,TGTGCCAGCAGTGAGGGCATGGCCCTCCTTTGGTCCTACAATGAGCAGTTCTTC
TRBJ2-4,NA,TRBD1,TRBV6-2/TRBV6-3,13,CASRARTGDIQYF,TGTGCCAGCAGGGCCAGGACAGGGGACATTCAGTACTTC
TRBJ1-1,NA,NA,TRBV4-3,16,CASSQMQGWSATEAYF,TGCGCCAGCAGCCAGATGCAGGGTTGGTCGGCCACTGAAGCTTACTTT
TRBJ2-2,NA,NA,TRBV7-9,16,CASSLHPLGSTGELFF,TGTGCCAGCAGCTTACATCCCTTAGGGTCCACCGGGGAGCTGTTTTTT
TRBJ2-7,NA,TRBD1,TRBV7-2,14,CASTFWTGVSEQYF,TGTGCCAGCACCTTCTGGACAGGGGTATCCGAGCAGTACTTC
TRBJ2-1,few,NA,TRBV7-2,14,CASSRTLSYNEQFF,TGTGCCAGCTCCAGGACCCTCTCCTACAATGAGCAGTTCTTC
TRBJ2-5,NA,TRBD1,TRBV28,15,CASSSGTERQETQYF,TGTGCCAGCAGTTCGGGGACAGAGCGCCAAGAGACCCAGTACTTC
TRBJ1-5,NA,NA,TRBV20-1,12,CSAYRGFEPQHF,TGCAGTGCTTACCGGGGGTTTGAGCCCCAGCATTTT
TRBJ2-4,NA,NA,TRBV7-2,14,CASSLFGRRNIQYF,TGTGCCAGCAGCTTATTTGGACGGAGAAACATTCAGTACTTC
TRBJ2-7,NA,NA,TRBV6-2/TRBV6-3,15,CASSGTSGFLETQYF,NA
TRBJ2-1,few,NA,TRBV29-1,11,CSVELLNEQFF,TGCAGCGTTGAGCTCCTCAATGAGCAGTTCTTC
TRBJ1-1,NA,TRBD1,TRBV12-3/TRBV12-4,14,CASSYGQGITEAFF,TGTGCCAGCAGTTATGGACAGGGGATTACTGAAGCTTTCTTT
TRBJ2-3,few,TRBD2,TRBV5-1,14,CASSSSGITDTQYF,TGCGCCAGCAGCTCTAGCGGAATCACAGATACGCAGTATTTT
TRBJ2-2,NA,TRBD2,TRBV4-2,21,CASSNGQFPGLAVPNTGELFF,TGTGCCAGCAGCAATGGACAGTTCCCGGGACTAGCGGTCCCGAACACCGGGGAGCTGTTTTTT
TRBJ1-1,NA,NA,TRBV2,13,CASRAEVNTEAFF,TGTGCCAGCAGGGCGGAAGTAAACACTGAAGCTTTCTTT
TRBJ1-2,NA,TRBD1,TRBV7-9,15,CASSTPGTGTYGYTF,TGTGCCAGCAGCACGCCCGGGACAGGGACATATGGCTACACCTTC
TRBJ2-3,few,NA,TRBV20-1,13,CSASSYEEDTQYF,TGCAGTGCTAGTTCGTACGAGGAGGATACGCAGTATTTT
TRBJ2-3,NA,NA,TRBV5-6,16,CASSLRATSLTDTQYF,TGTGCCAGCAGCTTGAGGGCCACTAGCTTGACAGATACGCAGTATTTT
TRBJ2-1,NA,TRBD2,TRBV6-5,15,CACSYVPAGVNEQFF,TGTGCCTGCAGTTACGTCCCAGCGGGAGTCAATGAGCAGTTCTTC
TRBJ2-1,few,TRBD2,TRBV30,14,CAWGSSGSYNEQFF,TGTGCCTGGGGGTCTAGCGGGAGCTACAATGAGCAGTTCTTC
TRBJ1-2,few,TRBD1,TRBV12-3/TRBV12-4,15,CASSSLKAGGDGYTF,TGTGCCAGCAGTTCCCTCAAGGCAGGGGGCGATGGCTACACCTTC
TRBJ2-3,NA,TRBD2,TRBV29-1,15,CSVERTSGKTGTQYF,TGCAGCGTTGAACGGACTAGCGGGAAGACAGGTACGCAGTATTTT
TRBJ2-1,once,TRBD2,TRBV9,15,CASSVSGLGYNEQFF,TGTGCCAGCAGCGTATCGGGACTAGGTTACAATGAGCAGTTCTTC
TRBJ2-3,NA,NA,TRBV2,12,CASRPITDTQYF,TGTGCCAGCAGGCCAATCACAGATACGCAGTATTTT
TRBJ2-4,few,TRBD1,TRBV4-3,15,CASSPGQDGYYERYF,TGCGCCAGCAGCCCGGGACAGGACGGCTACTACGAGCGGTACTTC
TRBJ1-4,many,TRBD1,TRBV4-3,16,CASSPRQGATNEKLFF,TGCGCCAGCAGCCCAAGACAGGGGGCTACTAATGAAAAACTGTTTTTT
TRBJ2-3,few,NA,TRBV19,14,CASSIQGNTDTQYF,TGTGCCAGTAGTATCCAGGGGAACACAGATACGCAGTATTTT
TRBJ2-1,NA,TRBD1,TRBV14,15,CASSDRQGLSYEQFF,TGTGCCAGCAGTGACCGACAGGGCCTTTCCTACGAGCAGTTCTTC
TRBJ2-2,NA,TRBD2,TRBV27,16,CASSSRTSGSIGELFF,TGTGCCAGCAGTTCCAGGACTAGCGGGAGTATCGGGGAGCTGTTTTTT
TRBJ2-1,NA,TRBD2,TRBV6-6,16,CASSSPGTGGPHEQFF,TGTGCCAGCAGTTCCCCGGGAACGGGAGGGCCGCATGAGCAGTTCTTC
TRBJ2-1,few,NA,TRBV29-1,14,CSCYTGRSYNEQFF,TGCAGCTGTTATACGGGGCGTTCCTACAATGAGCAGTTCTTC
TRBJ2-1,NA,NA,TRBV3-1,14,CASRVGAGYNEQFF,TGTGCCAGCAGGGTAGGAGCGGGCTACAATGAGCAGTTCTTC
TRBJ2-4,NA,NA,TRBV5-1,17,CASSLNYRGLAKNIQYF,TGCGCCAGCAGCTTAAACTACAGGGGACTAGCCAAAAACATTCAGTACTTC
TRBJ2-1,few,NA,TRBV2,18,CASSEALGPLSSYNEQFF,TGTGCCAGCAGTGAAGCGCTGGGGCCCTTAAGCTCCTACAATGAGCAGTTCTTC
TRBJ2-7,few,NA,TRBV20-1,12,CSASKGRTEQYF,TGCAGTGCTAGTAAAGGACGAACCGAGCAGTACTTC
TRBJ2-5,NA,TRBD1,TRBV6-2/TRBV6-3,16,CASSSGQGATKETQYF,TGTGCCAGCAGCTCCGGACAGGGGGCGACCAAAGAGACCCAGTACTTC
TRBJ2-1,NA,NA,TRBV7-7,13,CASSLVLGAEQFF,TGTGCCAGCAGCTTAGTCTTAGGGGCTGAGCAGTTCTTC
TRBJ2-3,many,NA,TRBV20-1,13,CSAVRRNTDTQYF,TGCAGTGCTGTAAGGAGGAACACAGATACGCAGTATTTT
TRBJ2-1,few,NA,TRBV3-1,17,CASSLVPDILSYNEQFF,TGTGCCAGCAGCCTTGTCCCAGATATTCTTTCCTACAATGAGCAGTTCTTC
TRBJ2-5,NA,TRBD2,TRBV20-1,14,CSASGLADQETQYF,TGCAGTGCTTCGGGACTAGCGGACCAAGAGACCCAGTACTTC
TRBJ2-5,NA,NA,TRBV29-1,11,CSVGVYNEQYF,TGCAGCGTAGGGGTGTACAATGAGCAGTACTTC
TRBJ1-1,few,NA,TRBV29-1,12,CSVEKTEPTAFF,TGCAGCGTTGAAAAGACGGAACCGACAGCTTTCTTT